Presented here are 13 T cell receptor beta chains from one specimen sequenced in a study of cytomegalovirus exposure and HLA in healthy donors. Libraries were prepared by immunoSEQ multiplex PCR; TCRdb keeps only in-frame clonotypes and omits some of them. The table records 160,000 or so clones, around 90% of them present only once. Specimen: PBMCs. The origin of the receptors is a man between 18 and 35 years old in good health and CMV-seronegative.

The J gene is TRBJ1-6, the V gene TRBV6-1, with TRBD1 identical over 10 bases. CDR1 is MNHNS and CDR2 is SASEGT in the germline V gene. V shed 4 bases and J 9 bases; nucleotides not matched to a gene: 9. CDR3 length equals 16 residues. The CDR3 DNA sequence: TGTGCCAGCAGTGTCCGGGACAGGGGACCTAGTTCACCCCTCCACTTT. Translating gives CASSVRDRGPSSPLHF.

The CDR3 loop reads CASSILGGHTEKLFF. The CDR3 region has the DNA TGTGCCAGTAGTATTCTCGGGGGGCATACTGAAAAACTGTTTTTT. This chain uses TRBV19 with TRBJ1-4; D perhaps matches TRBD1 (6 bases). This CDR3 is built from 15 residues. The germline V and J ends were trimmed by 3 bases and 7 bases, with 15 bases remaining between them. Germline values: CDR1 LNHDA, CDR2 SQIVND (reference sequence). The variable domain in full, completed from reference TRBV19 and TRBJ1-4, reads DGGITQSPKYLFRKEGQNVTLSCEQNLNHDAMYWYRQDPGQGLRLIYYSQIVNDFQKGDIAEGYSVSREKKESFPLTVTSAQKNPTAFYLCASSILGGHTEKLFFGSGTQLSVL.

This clone was detected once. The J gene is TRBJ1-5, the V gene TRBV6-1, with TRBD1 identical over 8 bases. CDR1 and CDR2 from the germline V gene are MNHNS and SASEGT. J lost 5 bases, V lost 5 bases, and 5 bases had no gene match. The CDR3 runs 14 residues. The CDR3 coding sequence is TGTGCCAGCAGTCAGGGACAGGAGGATCAGCCCCAGCATTTT. It yields the protein CASSQGQEDQPQHF.

V and J are TRBV10-3 and TRBJ2-7; 7 nucleotides agree with TRBD1. Germline V lookup: CDR1 ENHRY, CDR2 SYGVKD. This CDR3 spans 14 amino acids. Trimming cost V 7 bases and J 3 bases; bases outside gene matches: 9. CDR3 in amino acids: CAITRGQRNYEQYF. CDR3 sequence (DNA): TGTGCCATCACTAGGGGACAGCGCAACTACGAGCAGTACTTC.

The rearrangement uses TRBV27 and TRBJ2-3, with TRBD2 matching 13 bases. The J segment lost 6 bases and the V segment lost 5 bases, leaving 5 bases of the junction unmatched. Germline lookup yields CDR1 MNHEY and CDR2 SMNVEV (reference sequence). The CDR3 runs 15 residues. The CDR3 sequence: CASSQRTSGSDTQYF. Written as DNA, the CDR3 is TGTGCCAGCAGTCAGAGGACTAGCGGGAGTGATACGCAGTATTTT.

The V gene is TRBV9, the J gene TRBJ2-3; 8 bases line up with TRBD1. With V trimmed by 3 bases and J by 6 bases, 9 bases remained unmatched. Germline-derived CDR1 and CDR2 are SGDLS and YYNGEE. CDR3 length equals 15 residues. The DNA of the CDR3 is TGTGCCAGCAGCGCTGGACAGGGTCCTGGGGATACGCAGTATTTT. It yields the protein CASSAGQGPGDTQYF.

V and J are TRBV29-1 and TRBJ1-2; 10 nucleotides align to TRBD1. CDR3 size: 13 residues. Germline V gene sequence: CDR1 SQVTM, CDR2 ANQGSEA. Losses at the gene ends were 2 bases for V and 8 bases for J; bases not matched to a gene: 5. The CDR3 protein is CSVERTGGWGYTF. The CDR3 DNA reads TGCAGCGTTGAAAGGACAGGGGGATGGGGCTACACCTTC.

The chain has TRBV6-5 and TRBJ2-7, with 8 bases matching TRBD1. J gave up 2 bases and V 6 bases, and 0 bases lay outside the gene matches. The germline CDR1 and CDR2 sequences are MNHEY and SVGAGI. This CDR3 is built from 12 residues. The CDR3 region has the DNA TGTGCCAGCAGGGGACAGGCCTACGAGCAGTACTTC. As protein: CASRGQAYEQYF.

The chain carries TRBV5-1 and TRBJ2-3; a weak D match, TRBD2 (6 bases). Germline V gene lookup returns CDR1 SGHRS and CDR2 YFSETQ. Trimming took off 3 bases at V and 2 bases at J, with 16 bases between the two ends. The CDR3 loop spans 16 amino acids. The CDR3 sequence: CASSSGLVRVTDTQYF. The CDR3 DNA sequence: TGCGCCAGCAGCTCGGGACTCGTAAGAGTCACAGATACGCAGTATTTT. The whole variable domain, filled in from reference TRBV5-1 and TRBJ2-3, reads KAGVTQTPRYLIKTRGQQVTLSCSPISGHRSVSWYQQTPGQGLQFLFEYFSETQRNKGNFPGRFSGRQFSNSRSEMNVSTLELGDSALYLCASSSGLVRVTDTQYFGPGTRLTVL.

The V call is TRBV27, the J call TRBJ1-6; 8 nucleotides agree with TRBD1. V trimming: 1 base; J trimming: 9 bases; junction bases outside the gene matches: 8. Germline CDR1 is MNHEY and CDR2 is SMNVEV (reference sequence). This CDR3 is 16 amino acids long. The CDR3 protein is CASSLWTGTNGSPLHF. CDR3 coding DNA: TGTGCCAGCAGTTTATGGACAGGGACGAATGGTTCACCCCTCCACTTT.

This clone has only one observation. This sequence joins TRBV28 and TRBJ1-2; D is possibly TRBD1 (6 bases). The ends were cut back, 2 bases at V and 8 bases at J, with 24 bases in the middle. Germline V gene lookup returns CDR1 MDHEN and CDR2 SYDVKM. The CDR3 covers 17 residues. The DNA for the CDR3 is TGTGCCAGCAGTTTAAATCAGGCGGGGGCGAGGGGAGGCGGCTACACCTTC. As protein: CASSLNQAGARGGGYTF.

The chain employs TRBV5-1 and TRBJ1-2; TRBD1 matches 11 bases. J lost 8 bases, V lost 0 bases, and 3 bases had no gene match. There are 14 residues in the CDR3. Germline V CDR1 and CDR2: SGHRS, YFSETQ. CDR3 bases: TGCGCCAGCAGCTTGGGGACAGGGGGCTTAGGCTACACCTTC. Amino acids: CASSLGTGGLGYTF.

The chain employs TRBV7-2 and TRBJ2-7, with 11 bases aligning to TRBD1. V dropped 4 bases and J dropped 6; count of bases not matched to a gene: 5. Germline loops: CDR1 SGHTA, CDR2 FQGNSA. The CDR3 loop spans 14 amino acids. The CDR3 DNA sequence: TGTGCCAGCAGCTCCTGGGACAGGGGGGGCGAGCAGTACTTC. Amino acids: CASSSWDRGGEQYF.